Below, one TCR beta chain is given with its context. This entry is derived from a study of T-cell reconstitution after alpha-beta-depleted transplantation in children. Construction of the TCRbeta library involved unique molecular identifiers. TCRdb re-analysed the PCR reads in MiXCR, keeping a single row per CDR3 protein. The sample lists 800,000 to 1,000,000 distinct CDR3 sequences, about 31% occurring once. This specimen was PBMCs, mostly from graft donor cells, taken 360 days after TCRalphabeta/CD19-depleted stem cell transplant. The sequence derives from a boy in the first two years of life who had a stem cell transplant for SCID, so the T cells may come from the graft donor.

The CDR3 DNA is TGTGCCAGCAGCTTTGGCCCCGTGTCGGAGCAGTACTTC. This translates into CASSFGPVSEQYF. V gene TRBV7-9 combines with J gene TRBJ2-7, with D hard to call. Trimming pared 3 bases from V and 7 bases from J, leaving 13 bases between. Per the germline V gene, CDR1 is SEHNR and CDR2 is FQNEAQ (reference sequence). The CDR3 covers 13 residues.